This T cell receptor beta chain was captured by sequencing in a study of T cell responses to AZD1222 COVID-19 vaccine. Libraries were prepared by immunoSEQ multiplex PCR; TCRdb keeps only in-frame clonotypes and omits some of them. The sample lists about 160,000 clones, more than 85% occurring once. The sequencing here drew on peripheral blood, taken on day 0 of AZD1222 vaccination. This clonotype was obtained from an adult in good health.

The CDR3 reads CASSLSPFRGATNEKLFF. CDR3 DNA: TGTGCCAGCAGCTTATCGCCCTTCCGCGGAGCAACTAATGAAAAACTGTTTTTT. The V gene is TRBV7-2, the J gene TRBJ1-4; D uncertain. Germline V lookup: CDR1 SGHTA, CDR2 FQGNSA. CDR3 length equals 18 residues. Deletions cut 2 bases from V and 0 bases from J, with 16 bases between.